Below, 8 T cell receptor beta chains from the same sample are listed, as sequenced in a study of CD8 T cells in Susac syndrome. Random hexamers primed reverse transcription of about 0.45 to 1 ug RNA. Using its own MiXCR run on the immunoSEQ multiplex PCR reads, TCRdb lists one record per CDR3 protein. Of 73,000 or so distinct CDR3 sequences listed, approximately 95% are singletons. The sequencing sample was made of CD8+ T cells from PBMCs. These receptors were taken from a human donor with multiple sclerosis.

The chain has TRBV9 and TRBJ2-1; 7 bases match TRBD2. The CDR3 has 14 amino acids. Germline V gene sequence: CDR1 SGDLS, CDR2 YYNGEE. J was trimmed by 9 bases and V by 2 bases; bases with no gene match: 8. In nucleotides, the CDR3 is TGTGCCAGCAGCGTGGCGGGAGCCTCGGGTGAGCAGTTCTTC. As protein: CASSVAGASGEQFF.

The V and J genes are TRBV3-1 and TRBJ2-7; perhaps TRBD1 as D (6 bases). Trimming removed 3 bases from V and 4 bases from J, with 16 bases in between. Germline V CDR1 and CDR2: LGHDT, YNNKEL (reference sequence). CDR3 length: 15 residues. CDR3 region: CASSQKGLRGYEQYF. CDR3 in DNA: TGTGCCAGCAGCCAGAAGGGCCTCAGGGGATACGAGCAGTACTTC.

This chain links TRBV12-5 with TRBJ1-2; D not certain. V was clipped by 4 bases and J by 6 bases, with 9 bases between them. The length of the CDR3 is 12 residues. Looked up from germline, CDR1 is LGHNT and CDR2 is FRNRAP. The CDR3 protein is CASGSGTDGYTF. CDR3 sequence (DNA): TGTGCTAGTGGTTCAGGTACTGATGGCTACACCTTC.

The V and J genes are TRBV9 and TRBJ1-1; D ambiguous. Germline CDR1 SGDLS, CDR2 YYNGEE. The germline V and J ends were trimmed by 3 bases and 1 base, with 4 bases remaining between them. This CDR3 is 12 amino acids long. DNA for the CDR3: TGTGCCAGCAGCGAATCGAACACTGAAGCTTTCTTT. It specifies CASSESNTEAFF.

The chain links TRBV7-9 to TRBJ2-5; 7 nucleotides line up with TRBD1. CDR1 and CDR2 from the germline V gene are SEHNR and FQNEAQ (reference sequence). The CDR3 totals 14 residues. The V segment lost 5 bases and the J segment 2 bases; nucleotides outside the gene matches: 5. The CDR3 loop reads CASSARQGQETQYF. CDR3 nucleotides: TGTGCCAGCAGCGCCCGACAGGGACAAGAGACCCAGTACTTC.

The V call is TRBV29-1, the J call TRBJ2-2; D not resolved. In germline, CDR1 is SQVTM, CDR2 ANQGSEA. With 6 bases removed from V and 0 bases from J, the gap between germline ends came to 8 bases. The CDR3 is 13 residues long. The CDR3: CSVMLPNTGELFF. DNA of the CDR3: TGCAGCGTCATGCTACCGAACACCGGGGAGCTGTTTTTT.

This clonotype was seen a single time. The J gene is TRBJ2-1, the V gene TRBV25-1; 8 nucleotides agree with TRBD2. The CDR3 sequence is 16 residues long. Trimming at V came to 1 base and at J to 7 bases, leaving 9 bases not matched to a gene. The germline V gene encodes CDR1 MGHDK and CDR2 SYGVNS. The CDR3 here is CASSESPPSGLNEQFF. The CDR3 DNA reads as TGTGCCAGCAGTGAATCCCCCCCTAGCGGGCTGAATGAGCAGTTCTTC.

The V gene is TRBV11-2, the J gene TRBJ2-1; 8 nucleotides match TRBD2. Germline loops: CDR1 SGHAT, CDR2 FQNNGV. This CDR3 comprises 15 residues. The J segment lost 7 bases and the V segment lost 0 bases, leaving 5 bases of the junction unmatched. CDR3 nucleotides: TGTGCCAGCAGCTTAGATGCGGGAGGTATTAATGAGCAGTTCTTC. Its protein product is CASSLDAGGINEQFF.